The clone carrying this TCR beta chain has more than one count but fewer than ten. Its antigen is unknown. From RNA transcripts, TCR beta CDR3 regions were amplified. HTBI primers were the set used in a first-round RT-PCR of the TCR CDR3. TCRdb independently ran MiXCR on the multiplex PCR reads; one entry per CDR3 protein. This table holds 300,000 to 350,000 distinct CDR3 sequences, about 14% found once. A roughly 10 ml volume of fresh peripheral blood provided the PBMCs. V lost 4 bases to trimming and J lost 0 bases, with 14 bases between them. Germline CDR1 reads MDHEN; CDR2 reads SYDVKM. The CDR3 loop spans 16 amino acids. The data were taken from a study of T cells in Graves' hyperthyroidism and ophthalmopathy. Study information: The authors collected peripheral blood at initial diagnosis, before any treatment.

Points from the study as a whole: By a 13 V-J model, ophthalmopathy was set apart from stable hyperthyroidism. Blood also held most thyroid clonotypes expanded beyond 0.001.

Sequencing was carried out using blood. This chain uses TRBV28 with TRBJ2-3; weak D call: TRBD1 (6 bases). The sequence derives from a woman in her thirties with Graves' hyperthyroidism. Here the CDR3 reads CASSSPGQRSTDTQYF. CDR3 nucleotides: TGTGCCAGCAGTTCCCCCGGACAGAGAAGCACAGATACGCAGTATTTT.